Listed below are T cell receptor beta chains from one sample, sequenced in a study of Ad26.COV2.S vaccination and SARS-CoV-2 variants. The repertoire was sequenced with immunoSEQ multiplex PCR; TCRdb's copy has only in-frame clones and lacks some. Of 300,000 to 350,000 clones listed, around four fifths were seen once; the top ten hold 2% to 2.5%. The starting material was peripheral blood, obtained in a trial of Ad26.COV2.S vaccine versus placebo. These receptors came from a person between 18 and 65 years old who received the Ad26.COV2.S COVID-19 vaccine or a placebo. Each CDR3 is given with its conserved first and last residue. A D gene is named only where the DNA matches it firmly. Clone size appears in some rows only: once, few, many, or a class for an expanded clone.

D gene	clone size	V gene	J gene	CDR3 protein	CDR3 DNA
-	-	TRBV24-1	TRBJ2-7	CATSDHHPNGGEQYF	TGTGCCACCAGTGACCACCACCCCAATGGGGGCGAGCAGTACTTC
-	many	TRBV7-9	TRBJ1-5	CASSLGQGRVLDQPQHF	TGTGCCAGCAGCTTAGGGCAGGGCAGGGTTTTGGATCAGCCCCAGCATTTT
-	-	TRBV11-3	TRBJ1-1	CASSLSSTGVWAEAFF	TGTGCCAGCAGCTTAAGCTCAACGGGAGTTTGGGCTGAAGCTTTCTTT
-	-	TRBV5-1	TRBJ2-7	CASSLVAGNPYEQYF	TGCGCCAGCAGCTTGGTGGCGGGCAACCCCTACGAGCAGTACTTC
TRBD2	-	TRBV5-6	TRBJ2-3	CASSLPGLAAHTDTQYF	TGTGCCAGCAGCTTGCCTGGACTAGCGGCCCACACAGATACGCAGTATTTT
TRBD1	-	TRBV6-6	TRBJ2-7	CASSPRDRGYEQYF	TGTGCCAGCAGTCCGCGGGACAGGGGGTACGAGCAGTACTTC
-	once	TRBV5-4	TRBJ1-2	CASSLYYGYTF	TGTGCCAGCAGCCTCTACTATGGCTACACCTTC
TRBD1	-	TRBV27	TRBJ1-1	CASSGNRGGGTEAFF	TGTGCCAGCAGTGGGAACAGGGGAGGAGGCACTGAAGCTTTCTTT
-	-	TRBV5-1	TRBJ2-5	CASSPRDSPQETQYF	TGCGCCAGCAGCCCTAGGGACTCCCCCCAGGAGACCCAGTACTTC
TRBD1	-	TRBV19	TRBJ1-6	CASSIKSGTGSSPLHF	TGTGCCAGTAGTATAAAGTCGGGGACAGGTTCCTCACCCCTCCACTTT
-	few	TRBV19	TRBJ1-5	CASRYQPQHF	TGTGCCAGTAGATATCAGCCCCAGCATTTT
-	-	TRBV5-1	TRBJ1-5	CASSSDSSNQPQHF	TGCGCCAGCAGCTCGGACAGTAGCAATCAGCCCCAGCATTTT
TRBD1	-	TRBV5-4	TRBJ1-6	CASGGDRGTSPLHF	TGTGCCAGCGGGGGGGACAGGGGGACTTCACCCCTCCACTTT
-	-	TRBV6-5	TRBJ2-2	CASLNPGGATGELFF	TGTGCCAGCCTAAATCCAGGGGGGGCAACCGGGGAGCTGTTTTTT
-	-	TRBV6-5	TRBJ1-5	CASSYSGPGQPQHF	TGTGCCAGCAGTTACTCGGGCCCAGGTCAGCCCCAGCATTTT
-	-	TRBV2	TRBJ1-1	CASRGLVRDTEAFF	TGTGCCAGCAGGGGCCTGGTCAGGGACACTGAAGCTTTCTTT
TRBD2	-	TRBV7-8	TRBJ2-1	CASSSQGLAGGYSSNEQFF	TGTGCCAGCAGCTCACAAGGACTAGCGGGGGGTTACTCCAGCAATGAGCAGTTCTTC
-	-	TRBV5-4	TRBJ1-1	CASSLDLLGYDTEAFF	TGTGCCAGCAGCCTGGACTTGTTGGGGTATGACACTGAAGCTTTCTTT
-	-	TRBV2	TRBJ1-1	CASSVGGPYTEAFF	TGTGCCAGCAGTGTCGGGGGTCCCTACACTGAAGCTTTCTTT
-	-	TRBV7-9	TRBJ2-5	CASSAQGPAAQYF	TGTGCCAGCAGCGCCCAGGGACCTGCGGCCCAGTACTTC
-	-	TRBV30	TRBJ1-6	CAWAGAADSPLHF	TGTGCCTGGGCTGGTGCCGCGGATTCACCCCTCCACTTT
-	once	TRBV7-2	TRBJ2-1	CASSFQTFSYNEQFF	TGTGCCAGCAGCTTCCAGACTTTCTCCTACAATGAGCAGTTCTTC
TRBD1	-	TRBV7-8	TRBJ1-5	CASSLKRTGAANQPQHF	TGTGCCAGCAGCTTAAAAAGGACAGGCGCCGCAAATCAGCCCCAGCATTTT
-	-	TRBV5-4	TRBJ1-4	CASSSKPGGPEKLFF	TGTGCCAGCAGCTCGAAGCCGGGGGGCCCCGAAAAACTGTTTTTT